Below, one T cell receptor (beta chain) is given with its context. The data derive from a study of preoperative IRX-2 immunotherapy in early breast cancer. Germline lookup yields CDR1 SGHNT and CDR2 YENEEA. The CDR3 sequence is 15 residues long. The trim removed 5 bases at V and 8 bases at J, leaving 5 bases unmatched. The sample's treatment: preoperative locoregional IRX-2 cytokine immunotherapy. Samples came from a phase Ib trial of preoperative locoregional IRX-2 cytokine immunotherapy. Some clones are missing from TCRdb's copy, which holds only in-frame ones; the method was immunoSEQ multiplex PCR. Altogether about 10,000 clones are present, roughly 80% being singletons, with the ten largest covering about 6%.

V gene TRBV11-3 combines with J gene TRBJ2-1; 14 bases line up with TRBD2. The specimen was lymph node tissue, collected before IRX-2 immunotherapy. The receptor comes from a human donor with breast cancer. The CDR3 sequence is CASSPGTSGRDEQFF. The CDR3 region has the DNA TGTGCCAGCAGCCCCGGGACTAGCGGGAGAGATGAGCAGTTCTTC.